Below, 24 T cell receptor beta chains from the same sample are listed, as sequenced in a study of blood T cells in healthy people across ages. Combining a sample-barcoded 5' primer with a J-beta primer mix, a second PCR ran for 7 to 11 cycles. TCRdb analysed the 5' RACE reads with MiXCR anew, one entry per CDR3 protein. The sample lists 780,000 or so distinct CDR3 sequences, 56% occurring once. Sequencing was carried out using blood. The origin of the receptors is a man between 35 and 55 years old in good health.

The CDR3 nucleotides are TGTGCCAGCAGCCCAGGCTCCGGGACAGGGGGCGGATATACTGAAGCTTTCTTT. Residues: CASSPGSGTGGGYTEAFF. The rearrangement uses TRBV7-6 and TRBJ1-1, with 12 bases lining up with TRBD1. Looked up from germline, CDR1 is SGHVS and CDR2 is FNYEAQ. V was clipped by 5 bases and J by 5 bases; unmatched bases: 15. The CDR3 totals 18 residues.

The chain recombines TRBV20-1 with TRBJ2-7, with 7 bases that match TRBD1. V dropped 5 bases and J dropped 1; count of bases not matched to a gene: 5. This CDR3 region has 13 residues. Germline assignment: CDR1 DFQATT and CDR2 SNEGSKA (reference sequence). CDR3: CSAFRQGSYEQYF. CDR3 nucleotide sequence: TGCAGTGCTTTCCGACAGGGTTCCTACGAGCAGTACTTC.

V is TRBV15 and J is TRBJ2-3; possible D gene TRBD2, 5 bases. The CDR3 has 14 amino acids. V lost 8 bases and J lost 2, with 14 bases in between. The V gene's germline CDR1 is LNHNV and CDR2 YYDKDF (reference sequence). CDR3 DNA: TGTGCCACCGCGCAGAGGGATTTCACAGATACGCAGTATTTT. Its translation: CATAQRDFTDTQYF.

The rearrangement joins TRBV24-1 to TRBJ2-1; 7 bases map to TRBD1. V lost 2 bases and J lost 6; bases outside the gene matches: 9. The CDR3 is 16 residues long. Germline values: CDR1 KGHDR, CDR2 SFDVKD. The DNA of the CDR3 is TGTGCCACCAGTGATTGGGTGGACAGGTCTACCAATGAGCAGTTCTTC. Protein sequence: CATSDWVDRSTNEQFF.

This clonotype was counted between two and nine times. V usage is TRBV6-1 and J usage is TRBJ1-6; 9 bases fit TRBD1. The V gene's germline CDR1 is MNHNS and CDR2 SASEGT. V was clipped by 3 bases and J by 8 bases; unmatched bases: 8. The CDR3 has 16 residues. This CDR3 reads CASSEGAGTGHSPLHF. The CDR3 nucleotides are TGTGCCAGCAGTGAGGGGGCCGGGACAGGGCATTCACCCCTCCACTTT.

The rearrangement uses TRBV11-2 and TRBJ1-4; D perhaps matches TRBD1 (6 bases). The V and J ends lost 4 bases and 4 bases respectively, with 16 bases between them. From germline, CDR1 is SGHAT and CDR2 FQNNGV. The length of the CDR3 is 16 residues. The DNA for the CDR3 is TGTGCCAGCAGCTCAATTTTGGGGGCAAATAATGAAAAACTGTTTTTT. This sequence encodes CASSSILGANNEKLFF.

The CDR3 spells CASSFPRAYNEQFF. The DNA of the CDR3 is TGTGCCAGCAGTTTTCCCAGGGCCTACAATGAGCAGTTCTTC. This chain uses TRBV12-3 or TRBV12-4 with TRBJ2-1, with a tentative D call TRBD1 (5 bases). V lost 3 bases to trimming and J lost 2 bases, with 8 bases between them. The CDR3 spans 14 residues.

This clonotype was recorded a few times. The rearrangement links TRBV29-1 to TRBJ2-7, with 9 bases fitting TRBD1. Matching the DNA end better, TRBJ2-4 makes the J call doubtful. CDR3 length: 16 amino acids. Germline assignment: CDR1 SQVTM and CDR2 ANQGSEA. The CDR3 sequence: CSVEGDRVKAKNIQYF. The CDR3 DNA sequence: TGCAGCGTTGAGGGGGACAGGGTCAAAGCCAAAAACATTCAGTACTTC.

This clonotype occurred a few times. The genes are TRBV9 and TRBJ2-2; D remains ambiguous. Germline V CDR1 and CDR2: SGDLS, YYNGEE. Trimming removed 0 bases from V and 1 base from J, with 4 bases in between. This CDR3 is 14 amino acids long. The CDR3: CASSVELNTGELFF. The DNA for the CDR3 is TGTGCCAGCAGCGTAGAATTGAACACCGGGGAGCTGTTTTTT.

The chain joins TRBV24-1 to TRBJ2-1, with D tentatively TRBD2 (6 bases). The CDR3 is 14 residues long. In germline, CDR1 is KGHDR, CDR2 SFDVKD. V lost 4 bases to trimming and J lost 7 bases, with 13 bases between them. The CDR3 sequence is CATSEGWGENEQFF. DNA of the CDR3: TGTGCCACCAGTGAGGGATGGGGGGAGAATGAGCAGTTCTTC.

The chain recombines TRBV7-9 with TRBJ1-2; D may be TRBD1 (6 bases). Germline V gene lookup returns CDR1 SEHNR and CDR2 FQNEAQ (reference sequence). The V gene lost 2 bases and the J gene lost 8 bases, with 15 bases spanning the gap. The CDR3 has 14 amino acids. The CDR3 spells CASSLLQGTGGYTF. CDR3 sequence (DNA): TGTGCCAGCAGCTTATTACAGGGAACAGGCGGCTACACCTTC.

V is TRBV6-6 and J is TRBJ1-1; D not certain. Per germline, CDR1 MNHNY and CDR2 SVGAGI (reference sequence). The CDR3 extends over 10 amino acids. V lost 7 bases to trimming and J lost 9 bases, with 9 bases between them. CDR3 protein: CASTERKAFF. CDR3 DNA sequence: TGTGCCAGCACCGAACGAAAAGCTTTCTTT.

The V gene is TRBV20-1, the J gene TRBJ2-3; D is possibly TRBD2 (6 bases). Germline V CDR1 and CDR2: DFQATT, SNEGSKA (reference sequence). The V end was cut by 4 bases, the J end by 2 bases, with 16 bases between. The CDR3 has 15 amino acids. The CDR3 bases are TGCAGTGCTACGGGACTCCTTATTAACACAGATACGCAGTATTTT. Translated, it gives CSATGLLINTDTQYF.

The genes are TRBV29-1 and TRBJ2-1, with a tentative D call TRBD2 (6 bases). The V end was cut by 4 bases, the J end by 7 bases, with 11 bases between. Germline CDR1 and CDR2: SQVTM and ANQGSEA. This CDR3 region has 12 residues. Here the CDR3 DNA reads TGCAGCGTTGCGGTGGGGGGAAATGAGCAGTTCTTC. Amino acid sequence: CSVAVGGNEQFF.

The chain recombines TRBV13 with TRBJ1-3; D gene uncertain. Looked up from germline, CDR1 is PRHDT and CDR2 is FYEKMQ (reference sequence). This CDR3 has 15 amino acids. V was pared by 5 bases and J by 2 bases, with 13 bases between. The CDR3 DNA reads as TGTGCCAGCAGCCACAATATCGTGGCTGGAAACACCATATATTTT. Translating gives CASSHNIVAGNTIYF.

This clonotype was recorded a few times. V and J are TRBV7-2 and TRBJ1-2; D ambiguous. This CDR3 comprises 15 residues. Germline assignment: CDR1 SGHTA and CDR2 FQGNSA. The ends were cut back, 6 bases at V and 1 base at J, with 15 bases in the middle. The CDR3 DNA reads TGTGCCAGCAGGAACCCCGGCCGTAATAACTATGGCTACACCTTC. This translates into CASRNPGRNNYGYTF.

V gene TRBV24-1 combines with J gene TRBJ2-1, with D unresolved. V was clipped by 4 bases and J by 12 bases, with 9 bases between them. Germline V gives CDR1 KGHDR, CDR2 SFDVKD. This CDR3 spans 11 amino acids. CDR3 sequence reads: CATSDGYGQFF. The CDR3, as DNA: TGTGCCACCAGTGACGGGTACGGGCAGTTCTTC.

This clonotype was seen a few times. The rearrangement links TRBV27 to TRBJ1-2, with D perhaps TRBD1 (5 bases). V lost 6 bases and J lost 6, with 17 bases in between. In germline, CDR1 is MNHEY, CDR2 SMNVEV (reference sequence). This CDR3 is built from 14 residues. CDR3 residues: CASSVAGPGDGYTF. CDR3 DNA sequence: TGTGCCAGCAGCGTGGCAGGGCCTGGGGATGGCTACACCTTC.

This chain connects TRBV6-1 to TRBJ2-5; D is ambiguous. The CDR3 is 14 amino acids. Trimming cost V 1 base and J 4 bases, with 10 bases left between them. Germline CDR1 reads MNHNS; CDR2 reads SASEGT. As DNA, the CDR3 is TGTGCCAGCAGTGAAGGCACGGCATCAGAGACCCAGTACTTC. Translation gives CASSEGTASETQYF.

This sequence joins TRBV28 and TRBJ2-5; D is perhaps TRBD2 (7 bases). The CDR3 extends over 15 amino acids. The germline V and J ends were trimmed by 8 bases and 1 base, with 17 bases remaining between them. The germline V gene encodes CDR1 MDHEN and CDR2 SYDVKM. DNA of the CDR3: TGTGCCAGCCGAACGGGGGGCAGGGCCCAAGAGACCCAGTACTTC. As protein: CASRTGGRAQETQYF.

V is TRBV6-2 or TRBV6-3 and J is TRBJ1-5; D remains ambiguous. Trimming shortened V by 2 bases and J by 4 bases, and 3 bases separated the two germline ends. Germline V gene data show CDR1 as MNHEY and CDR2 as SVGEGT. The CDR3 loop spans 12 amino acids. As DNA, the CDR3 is TGTGCCAGCAGTTACGGGAATCAGCCCCAGCATTTT. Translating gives CASSYGNQPQHF.

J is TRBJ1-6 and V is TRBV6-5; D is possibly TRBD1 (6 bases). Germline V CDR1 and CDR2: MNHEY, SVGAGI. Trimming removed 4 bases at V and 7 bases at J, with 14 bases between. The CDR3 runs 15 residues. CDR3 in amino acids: CASSWTARGNSPLHF. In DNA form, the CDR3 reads TGTGCCAGCAGTTGGACAGCACGGGGCAATTCACCCCTCCACTTT.

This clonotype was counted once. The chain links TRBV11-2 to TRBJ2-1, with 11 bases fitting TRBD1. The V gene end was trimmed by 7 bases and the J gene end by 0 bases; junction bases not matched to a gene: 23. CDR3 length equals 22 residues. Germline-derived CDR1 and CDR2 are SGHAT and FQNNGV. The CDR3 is CASNLRPGQGASAQGSYNEQFF. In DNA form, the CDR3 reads TGTGCCAGCAACCTACGGCCAGGACAGGGGGCTTCAGCACAGGGCTCCTACAATGAGCAGTTCTTC.

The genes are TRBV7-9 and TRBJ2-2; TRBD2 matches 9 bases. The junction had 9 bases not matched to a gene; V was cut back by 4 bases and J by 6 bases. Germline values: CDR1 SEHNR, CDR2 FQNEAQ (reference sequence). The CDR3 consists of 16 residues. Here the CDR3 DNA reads TGTGCCAGCAGCTCAGCGACTAGCGGTAGGGCCGGGGAGCTGTTTTTT. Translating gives CASSSATSGRAGELFF.